This T cell receptor (beta chain) was observed in a study of tumor-infiltrating lymphocytes in primary liver carcinoma. Across the study: There were tumors of stage T1-T3 N0M0, each 4.2 to 10 cm across. Tissue type made little difference to sample yields of roughly 3.5 to 7.13 million productive TCRbeta reads. The study, taken as a whole, reports: Tumor-adjacent and tumor-blood pairs shared a smaller degree of overlap than tumor region pairs.

Co-extraction yielded RNA and DNA from around 20-30 mg of unsorted bulk tissue. All patients had surgically resected primary liver carcinoma. Germline V gene data show CDR1 as SGHNT and CDR2 as YYREEE (reference sequence). The CDR3 spans 12 residues. About this clonotype: Its antigen is not known. Mismatch with germline at one junction end may stem from a read error.

Reverse transcription of 450 to 500 ng total RNA with a constant-region primer produced TCR beta cDNA. Three-round nested multiplex PCR performed with slightly modified ARM-PCR produced the TCR beta libraries. A C-beta reverse primer was combined with TRBV1-TRBV30 forward primers in the first two PCR rounds, and each round had about 10 cycles. TCRdb independently ran MiXCR on the multiplex PCR reads; one entry per CDR3 protein. Of around 120,000 distinct CDR3 sequences listed, approximately 68% were seen once; the top ten hold around 8.1%. Source material: tumor-adjacent normal liver tissue. This sequence was found in a woman aged 55-75 years with primary liver carcinoma and hepatitis B virus infection. J is TRBJ2-7 and V is TRBV5-4; D may be TRBD2 (5 bases). The CDR3 here is CASSLDPWEQNF. The CDR3 coding sequence is TGTGCCAGCAGCCTGGACCCTTGGGAGCAGAACTTC.